This passage covers 14 T cell receptor beta chains from one sample sequenced in a study of tumour-infiltrating T cells in Burkitt lymphoma. Produced via immunoSEQ multiplex PCR; TCRdb's table is partial and in-frame only. The sample includes about 4,400 clones, 16% seen only once; the top ten take roughly 13%. The sample taken for sequencing was tumor tissue. The receptors were sampled from a human donor with diffuse large B-cell lymphoma. Some clones in this sample may be carry-over from other donors' samples.

The V call is TRBV28, the J call TRBJ1-4; 9 bases fit TRBD1. CDR3 length: 16 amino acids. Trimming at V came to 3 bases and at J to 7 bases, leaving 9 bases not matched to a gene. Germline V CDR1 and CDR2: MDHEN, SYDVKM. The CDR3 protein is CASSLPGTGSVEKLFF. The CDR3 coding sequence is TGTGCCAGCAGTTTGCCCGGGACAGGGTCGGTTGAAAAACTGTTTTTT.

By its share, this clone is medium-sized. The rearrangement uses TRBV9 and TRBJ2-3; D possibly corresponds to TRBD2 (5 bases). Germline CDR1 is SGDLS and CDR2 is YYNGEE. The CDR3 totals 11 residues. The DNA of the CDR3 is TGTCCGGCGGGCGCGATAGATACGCAGTATTTT. Translating it yields CPAGAIDTQYF.

In its sample, this clone was seen a few times. The V gene is TRBV7-9, the J gene TRBJ1-2; the D is unclear. Germline CDR1 and CDR2: SEHNR and FQNEAQ (reference sequence). Trimming cost V 1 base and J 0 bases, with 21 bases left between them. The CDR3 length is 19 residues. CDR3 nucleotides: TGTGCCAGCAGCTTAGAAATGGCCTCAAGGAGTGCCCCTAACTATGGCTACACCTTC. Amino acids: CASSLEMASRSAPNYGYTF.

The chain joins TRBV19 to TRBJ1-5; a weak D match, TRBD1 (5 bases). V lost 4 bases and J 0 bases, leaving 10 bases between the germline ends. Germline V gene lookup returns CDR1 LNHDA and CDR2 SQIVND (reference sequence). The CDR3 is 15 residues long. The CDR3 DNA follows: TGTGCCAGTAGTAGGACATCCCCTAGCAATCAGCCCCAGCATTTT. It is translated as CASSRTSPSNQPQHF.

This clone came up a few times. CDR3: CASSLGDREFVNEAFF. The CDR3 DNA reads TGCGCCAGCAGCTTGGGGGACAGGGAGTTCGTGAATGAAGCTTTCTTT. V usage is TRBV5-1 and J usage is TRBJ1-1; 9 bases align to TRBD1. The germline gives CDR1 SGHRS, CDR2 YFSETQ. J was trimmed by 7 bases and V by 0 bases; bases with no gene match: 10. This CDR3 contains 16 residues.

This rearrangement joins TRBV7-9 to TRBJ2-1, with 8 bases identical to TRBD2. Germline V gene data show CDR1 as SEHNR and CDR2 as FQNEAQ (reference sequence). The CDR3 sequence is 15 residues long. Trimming removed 1 base from V and 6 bases from J; junction bases left unmatched: 5. The CDR3 DNA is TGTGCCAGCAGCTTAGTCGGCGCGGGGGGCAATGAGCAGTTCTTC. Translation gives CASSLVGAGGNEQFF. Variable domain in full (rest from reference TRBV7-9 and TRBJ2-1): DTGVSQNPRHKITKRGQNVTFRCDPISEHNRLYWYRQTLGQGPEFLTYFQNEAQLEKSRLLSDRFSAERPKGSFSTLEIQRTEQGDSAMYLCASSLVGAGGNEQFFGPGTRLTVL.

This clone was seen a handful of times. This chain uses TRBV19 with TRBJ1-1; D possibly corresponds to TRBD1 (6 bases). CDR1 is LNHDA and CDR2 is SQIVND in the germline V gene (reference sequence). Trimming stripped 7 bases from V and 7 bases from J, with 22 bases between. This CDR3 region has 15 residues. CDR3 loop: CASNPQGLLIDEAFF. CDR3 DNA: TGTGCCAGTAACCCGCAGGGGCTGCTGATTGATGAAGCTTTCTTT.

The V and J genes are TRBV9 and TRBJ2-2; 7 bases are a match to TRBD1. This CDR3 spans 16 amino acids. Looked up from germline, CDR1 is SGDLS and CDR2 is YYNGEE. The trim removed 1 base at V and 0 bases at J, leaving 3 bases unmatched. DNA for the CDR3: TGTGCCAGCAGCGTATCAGGGACAGCGAACACCGGGGAGCTGTTTTTT. Protein product: CASSVSGTANTGELFF.

The chain combines TRBV7-9 with TRBJ1-3; D gene unclear. Trimming shortened V by 2 bases and J by 0 bases, and 8 bases separated the two germline ends. The CDR3 has 15 residues. Germline V gene lookup returns CDR1 SEHNR and CDR2 FQNEAQ (reference sequence). The CDR3 region is CASSLQRTSGNTIYF. CDR3 sequence (DNA): TGTGCCAGCAGCTTACAGCGGACCTCTGGAAACACCATATATTTT.

The genes are TRBV2 and TRBJ2-3; a weak D match, TRBD2 (6 bases). The germline V and J ends were trimmed by 3 bases and 1 base, with 14 bases remaining between them. The CDR3 runs to 16 residues. CDR1 is SNHLY and CDR2 is FYNNEI in the germline V gene. The CDR3 protein is CASSDTTSQGTDTQYF. DNA of the CDR3: TGTGCCAGCAGTGATACAACTAGCCAAGGCACAGATACGCAGTATTTT.

This chain uses TRBV6-1 with TRBJ1-1, with 8 nucleotides matching TRBD1. From germline, CDR1 is MNHNS and CDR2 SASEGT. The CDR3 is 12 residues long. Trimming at V came to 7 bases and at J to 10 bases, leaving 8 bases not matched to a gene. The CDR3 loop is CASNKGGTGAFF. CDR3 in DNA: TGTGCCAGCAATAAGGGCGGGACAGGAGCTTTCTTT.

The chain is built from TRBV7-6 and TRBJ2-5; D is ambiguous. The length of the CDR3 is 14 residues. Germline-derived CDR1 and CDR2 are SGHVS and FNYEAQ. Trimming stripped 4 bases from V and 2 bases from J, with 11 bases between. CDR3 loop: CASSSRAGQETQYF. Here the CDR3 DNA reads TGTGCCAGCAGCTCAAGGGCCGGTCAAGAGACCCAGTACTTC. The variable domain in full, with the rest retrieved from reference TRBV7-6 and TRBJ2-5, is GAGVSQSPRYKVTKRGQDVALRCDPISGHVSLYWYRQALGQGPEFLTYFNYEAQQDKSGLPNDRFSAERPEGSISTLTIQRTEQRDSAMYRCASSSRAGQETQYFGPGTRLLVL.

The chain recombines TRBV4-1 with TRBJ1-1; TRBD1 is a possible D gene (6 bases). V was trimmed by 0 bases and J by 1 base, leaving 12 bases between them. The CDR3 length is 16 residues. Germline V CDR1 and CDR2: MGHRA, YSYEKL. CDR3 in DNA: TGCGCCAGCAGCCAAGAAGGGAGGGGACAGAACACTGAAGCTTTCTTT. This encodes CASSQEGRGQNTEAFF.

This clone was seen only a few times. The CDR3 loop is CASSPQAGVGTEAFF. CDR3 DNA sequence: TGTGCCAGCTCACCACAGGCGGGGGTAGGCACTGAAGCTTTCTTT. The chain joins TRBV18 to TRBJ1-1; possible D gene TRBD1, 5 bases. This CDR3 comprises 15 residues. Trimming took off 1 base at V and 4 bases at J, with 13 bases between the two ends. The germline gives CDR1 KGHSH, CDR2 LQKENI.